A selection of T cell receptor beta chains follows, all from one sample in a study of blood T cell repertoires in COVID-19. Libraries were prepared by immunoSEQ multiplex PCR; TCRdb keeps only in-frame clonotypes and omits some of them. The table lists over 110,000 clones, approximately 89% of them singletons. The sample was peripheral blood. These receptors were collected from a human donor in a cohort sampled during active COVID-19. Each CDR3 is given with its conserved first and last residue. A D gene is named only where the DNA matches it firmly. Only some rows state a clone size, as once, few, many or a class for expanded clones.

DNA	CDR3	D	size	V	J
TGTGCCAGCACCCAACGGACTGATACCGGGGAGCTGTTTTTT	CASTQRTDTGELFF	-	-	TRBV9	TRBJ2-2
TGTGCCAGCAGTTACTCTGGGGCAGGCTATGGCTACACCTTC	CASSYSGAGYGYTF	-	-	TRBV6-5	TRBJ1-2
TGTGCCAGCGCTGGAGGGTGGAATGAGCAGTTCTTC	CASAGGWNEQFF	-	-	TRBV6-5	TRBJ2-1
TGTGCCAGCAGCTTTTGGGTCTCGGTTCAGGGGAAGAGCAATCAGCCCCAGCATTTT	CASSFWVSVQGKSNQPQHF	-	-	TRBV5-4	TRBJ1-5
TGTGCCAGCTCACCAAACGCAGGGACTAATGAAAAACTGTTTTTT	CASSPNAGTNEKLFF	-	-	TRBV18	TRBJ1-4
TGCAGCGTTGAGAGACAGCTGAACACTGAAGCTTTCTTT	CSVERQLNTEAFF	-	-	TRBV29-1	TRBJ1-1
TGTGCCAGCAGTTTATTAGAGGGGGTGACTGAAGCTTTCTTT	CASSLLEGVTEAFF	-	-	TRBV27	TRBJ1-1
TGTGCCAGCAGTGACGGGGACAGATACAATGAAAAACTGTTTTTT	CASSDGDRYNEKLFF	TRBD1	-	TRBV6-1	TRBJ1-4
TGTGCCTGGAGACACAGGGTCTACAATGAGCAGTTCTTC	CAWRHRVYNEQFF	-	once	TRBV30	TRBJ2-1
TGTGCCAGTAGTACGGACAGGGGGAACAATGAGCAGTTCTTC	CASSTDRGNNEQFF	TRBD1	-	TRBV19	TRBJ2-1
TGTGCCAGCAGTGAATATTTAGGGGGTTCCGACTATGGCTACACCTTC	CASSEYLGGSDYGYTF	-	-	TRBV25-1	TRBJ1-2
TGTGCCACCAGCTCCCGCACGGAGGGGATCTACGAGCAGTACTTC	CATSSRTEGIYEQYF	-	-	TRBV15	TRBJ2-7
TGTGCCAGCACCCAAAGGGGGCCAACTAATTCACCCCTCCACTTT	CASTQRGPTNSPLHF	TRBD1	few	TRBV2	TRBJ1-6
TGTGCCAGCAGCGTAAACGGGGTCTCTGGGGCCAACGTCCTGACTTTC	CASSVNGVSGANVLTF	-	-	TRBV11-2	TRBJ2-6
TGTGCCAGCAGTTTAAGTGGGAGGGGCTACACCTTC	CASSLSGRGYTF	-	-	TRBV12-3/TRBV12-4	TRBJ1-2
TGCGCCAGCAGCCAAGACTACAGCCTCTACGAGCAGTACTTC	CASSQDYSLYEQYF	-	once	TRBV4-1	TRBJ2-7